A selection of T cell receptor beta chains follows, all from one sample in a study of blood T cells in healthy people across ages. TCRdb re-analysed the 5' RACE reads in MiXCR, keeping a single row per CDR3 protein. The table records more than 700,000 distinct CDR3 sequences, about 53% of them present only once. The sequenced sample was blood. The source of these receptors is an elderly man in good health. Each CDR3 is given with its conserved first and last residue.

>TRBV7-3
CASSPGDLSYNEQYF
>TRBV21-1
CASPGLALPSSYEQYF
>TRBV6-1
CASSELTEAFF
>TRBV12-5
CASGPPVRRYAYF
>TRBV6-6
CASSLGIWGEQYF
>TRBV11-2
CASSLERRGTDTQYF
>TRBV6-1
CASSTRTSGRTDTQYF
>TRBV5-1
CASSVLQETQYF
>TRBV24-1
CATSDSLTTGIQETQYF
>TRBV4-1
CASSQAGLAWDNEQFF
>TRBV5-1
CASSSGSAGGRYEQYF
>TRBV11-2
CASSAGLAGTGRYAYF
>TRBV20-1
CSASSGYNYGYTF
>TRBV20-1
CSARDSTGGEKLFF
>TRBV20-1
CSAIGQGDRYAYF
>TRBV6-5
CASSYGTSVNPPTDTQYF
>TRBV20-1
CSARDPAGNGYTF
>TRBV5-1
CASSPGLAESYEQYF
>TRBV12-3/TRBV12-4
CASARASGNNEQFF
>TRBV6-5
CASSYSRSGQAYNEQFF
>TRBV7-2
CASSLGRLAGVVRRYAYF
>TRBV18
CASSTTVQEIQYF
>TRBV5-1
CASTPTGGRYDEQYF
>TRBV7-3
CASSPGTNLGYNEQYF
>TRBV5-1
CASSLLVGGVLNTEAFF
>TRBV24-1
CATRVPGRPPSSYEQYF
>TRBV5-1
CASSLAPGGLKQYF
>TRBV7-9
CASRNTGNTGELFF
>TRBV20-1
CSARKTGGYEQYF
>TRBV11-2
CASSFTGLALQETQYF
>TRBV9
CASSVAGTENSPLHF
>TRBV15
CATSREPPSGSHRSYEQYF
>TRBV6-1
CASSEFLEQYF
>TRBV24-1
CATSDVIAGEGYNEQFF
>TRBV4-2
CASSQVSGTSGRNEQFF
>TRBV18
CASSPEDSYYEQYF
>TRBV4-1
CASSQPREGVSWPDEKLFF
>TRBV4-1
CASSPDGQPYSGANVLTF
>TRBV5-1
CASSFAGAGTDTQYF
>TRBV20-1
CSAREPATYEQYF
>TRBV5-1
CASSGGEYEQYF
>TRBV7-2
CASSPSLAEGEQYF
>TRBV29-1
CSVAGTSGREQYF
>TRBV2
CASSGGFSNSPLHF
>TRBV5-1
CASNLGDSLREQYF
>TRBV4-2
CASSQELAYNEQYF
>TRBV9
CASSPLSDPRKTYEQYF